This passage covers 32 T cell receptor beta chains from one sample sequenced in a study of shared clonotypes between healthy human individuals. Naive CD8 cells were CD45RO-negative, positively selected for CCR7, excluding terminally differentiated effector memory CD45RA+ cells. Generated by immunoSEQ multiplex PCR, the TCRdb table keeps only in-frame clones and is missing some. In the table there are under 700,000 clones, approximately 95% of which are singletons. Sequencing was carried out using naive CD8+ T cells sorted from blood. The receptors were gathered from a woman in her twenties or thirties in good health.

The chain recombines TRBV6-5 with TRBJ2-7; D is undetermined. Germline values: CDR1 MNHEY, CDR2 SVGAGI. V was clipped by 0 bases and J by 3 bases, with 15 bases between them. This CDR3 is 16 amino acids long. The CDR3 reads CASSYSRGSFNYEQYF. CDR3 sequence (DNA): TGTGCCAGCAGTTACTCGAGAGGCTCCTTTAACTACGAGCAGTACTTC.

The chain is built from TRBV9 and TRBJ2-5, with D possibly being TRBD1 (6 bases). V was cut by 3 bases and J by 5 bases, with 14 bases left in between. The germline gives CDR1 SGDLS, CDR2 YYNGEE. The CDR3 sequence is 14 residues long. This CDR3 is CASSAPTGKETQYF. CDR3 bases: TGTGCCAGCAGCGCCCCAACAGGGAAGGAGACCCAGTACTTC.

This chain links TRBV28 with TRBJ2-3; TRBD2 aligns across 10 bases. CDR3 length: 15 amino acids. Per the germline V gene, CDR1 is MDHEN and CDR2 is SYDVKM. Trimming at V came to 6 bases and at J to 6 bases, leaving 9 bases not matched to a gene. CDR3 amino acids: CASSLAGEASDTQYF. The CDR3 region has the DNA TGTGCCAGCAGCCTAGCGGGGGAAGCTTCGGATACGCAGTATTTT.

V and J are TRBV27 and TRBJ2-7; tentative D call: TRBD1 (6 bases). With 5 bases removed from V and 6 bases from J, the gap between germline ends came to 11 bases. The CDR3 runs to 12 residues. Germline V gene data show CDR1 as MNHEY and CDR2 as SMNVEV (reference sequence). CDR3 DNA: TGTGCCAGCAGTATTACAGGGAGCGAGCAGTACTTC. Translated, it gives CASSITGSEQYF.

The rearrangement links TRBV2 to TRBJ1-6; D is ambiguous. Germline V CDR1 and CDR2: SNHLY, FYNNEI. The V end lost 8 bases, the J end lost 10 bases, and 21 bases lay between the germline ends. This CDR3 has 15 residues. CDR3 DNA sequence: TGTGCCAGCGTACCGCCTGATGTAGTAATGTCACCCCTCCACTTT. Encoded protein: CASVPPDVVMSPLHF.

This clone was observed a handful of times. V usage is TRBV30 and J usage is TRBJ2-7; D unresolved. Germline values: CDR1 GTSNPN, CDR2 SVGIG (reference sequence). V was pared by 4 bases and J by 3 bases, with 13 bases between. The CDR3 is 13 residues long. DNA of the CDR3: TGTGCCTGGACCACACGGATCGGCTACGAGCAGTACTTC. Protein sequence: CAWTTRIGYEQYF.

The count of this clone is one. CDR3 sequence reads: CASEDLDRGTDTQYF. DNA for the CDR3: TGTGCCAGCGAGGACCTCGACAGGGGCACAGATACGCAGTATTTT. The chain combines TRBV28 with TRBJ2-3; 7 positions agree with TRBD1. Trimming at V came to 8 bases and at J to 1 base, leaving 9 bases not matched to a gene. Germline loops: CDR1 MDHEN, CDR2 SYDVKM. This CDR3 is 15 amino acids long.

The rearrangement joins TRBV4-1 to TRBJ2-5, with TRBD1 matching over 12 bases. J was trimmed by 5 bases and V by 4 bases; bases with no gene match: 8. Germline loops: CDR1 MGHRA, CDR2 YSYEKL. This CDR3 has 16 residues. The CDR3: CASSLSGTGGLETQYF. In nucleotides, the CDR3 is TGCGCCAGCAGCCTTTCCGGGACAGGGGGCTTGGAGACCCAGTACTTC.

The sample holds one count of this clone. In the same sample, other DNA sequences code for this CDR3. This chain links TRBV27 with TRBJ2-1, with 9 bases fitting TRBD2. This CDR3 has 15 amino acids. Germline V gene sequence: CDR1 MNHEY, CDR2 SMNVEV (reference sequence). The V segment lost 1 base and the J segment 4 bases; nucleotides outside the gene matches: 2. CDR3 loop: CASSLLAGAYNEQFF. Written as DNA, the CDR3 is TGTGCCAGCAGTTTATTAGCGGGAGCTTACAATGAGCAGTTCTTC.

This rearrangement joins TRBV11-2 to TRBJ2-1; 7 bases are shared with TRBD1. CDR3 length: 11 residues. CDR1 is SGHAT, CDR2 FQNNGV, per germline. V trimming: 5 bases; J trimming: 14 bases; junction bases outside the gene matches: 6. The DNA of the CDR3 is TGTGCCAGCAGCCCAGGGACAGCGGAGTTCTTC. This translates into CASSPGTAEFF. The full variable domain, rest sourced from reference TRBV11-2 and TRBJ2-1, is EAGVAQSPRYKIIEKRQSVAFWCNPISGHATLYWYQQILGQGPKLLIQFQNNGVVDDSQLPKDRFSAERLKGVDSTLKIQPAKLEDSAVYLCASSPGTAEFFGPGTRLTVL.

This chain links TRBV5-1 with TRBJ2-7; unclear D gene. Deletions cut 1 base from V and 6 bases from J, with 17 bases between. The CDR3 is 15 residues long. Per germline, CDR1 SGHRS and CDR2 YFSETQ. CDR3 sequence (DNA): TGCGCCAGCAGCTTGCGGTCATCAGCCCCTGGCGAGCAGTACTTC. Protein product: CASSLRSSAPGEQYF.

The V gene is TRBV6-5, the J gene TRBJ2-5; 7 bases map to TRBD2. The end of the DNA aligns better with TRBJ2-7, so the J call may be wrong. The CDR3 has 15 amino acids. Germline V gene sequence: CDR1 MNHEY, CDR2 SVGAGI. As DNA, the CDR3 is TGTGCCAGCAGTTCCTGGACTAGTACATCACTCGAGCAGTACTTC. Protein sequence: CASSSWTSTSLEQYF.

CDR3 nucleotides: TGTGCCAGCAGCCCGGACAGGGGAGAGGAAAAACTGTTTTTT. This codes for CASSPDRGEEKLFF. The genes are TRBV5-8 and TRBJ1-4; 9 bases align to TRBD1. In germline, CDR1 is SGHTS, CDR2 YDEGEE. The CDR3 consists of 14 residues. With 4 bases clipped from V and 8 bases from J, the junction kept 6 bases outside the gene matches.

The chain combines TRBV28 with TRBJ2-2, with 9 positions matching TRBD2. Trimming cost V 2 bases and J 6 bases; bases outside gene matches: 10. The CDR3 loop spans 17 amino acids. CDR1 is MDHEN, CDR2 SYDVKM, per germline. The CDR3 protein is CASSLVSGSPRPGELFF. CDR3 in DNA: TGTGCCAGCAGTTTAGTTAGCGGGAGCCCCAGGCCCGGGGAGCTGTTTTTT.

The chain links TRBV5-1 to TRBJ1-4; D is undetermined. V was cut by 0 bases and J by 7 bases, with 22 bases left in between. CDR1 is SGHRS, CDR2 YFSETQ, per germline. CDR3 size: 18 residues. CDR3 DNA sequence: TGCGCCAGCAGCTTGGTTTCTGCGACGGTGAACTGGGGTGAAAAACTGTTTTTT. It translates to CASSLVSATVNWGEKLFF.

The chain is built from TRBV29-1 and TRBJ2-2; TRBD1 is a possible D gene (5 bases). The V end lost 2 bases, the J end lost 4 bases, and 11 bases lay between the germline ends. From germline, CDR1 is SQVTM and CDR2 ANQGSEA. CDR3 length: 14 amino acids. CDR3 protein: CSVEQGWGTGELFF. The DNA of the CDR3 is TGCAGCGTTGAACAGGGATGGGGCACCGGGGAGCTGTTTTTT.

This chain uses TRBV5-6 with TRBJ2-2; TRBD1 might be the D (5 bases). V was shortened by 0 bases and J by 0 bases, with 12 bases between the two germline ends. CDR1 SGHDT and CDR2 YYEEEE come from the germline V gene. This CDR3 region has 17 residues. CDR3 sequence: CASSLARAVSNTGELFF. The DNA for the CDR3 is TGTGCCAGCAGCTTGGCCAGGGCGGTATCGAACACCGGGGAGCTGTTTTTT.

The genes are TRBV2 and TRBJ2-7; D not certain. Germline CDR1 and CDR2: SNHLY and FYNNEI. The CDR3 consists of 13 residues. Trimming took off 3 bases at V and 6 bases at J, with 12 bases between the two ends. The CDR3 region has the DNA TGTGCCAGCAGTGATTTAGGGTCTGCCGAGCAGTACTTC. This sequence encodes CASSDLGSAEQYF.

The CDR3 region is CASSFEWVPYEQYF. The CDR3 DNA reads as TGTGCCAGCAGTTTCGAGTGGGTCCCCTACGAGCAGTACTTC. The rearrangement joins TRBV6-6 to TRBJ2-7; D is undetermined. V dropped 4 bases and J dropped 2 bases, with 12 bases sitting between them. Germline CDR1 MNHNY, CDR2 SVGAGI (reference sequence). The CDR3 runs to 14 residues.

This chain joins TRBV10-2 and TRBJ2-1; 11 bases agree with TRBD2. V shed 4 bases, J shed 5 bases, and the junction held 7 bases outside the gene matches. CDR1 is WSHSY and CDR2 is SAAADI in the germline V gene. There are 16 residues in the CDR3. This CDR3 reads CASSGSRGLADNEQFF. For the CDR3, the DNA is TGCGCCAGCAGTGGCTCTCGGGGACTAGCGGACAATGAGCAGTTCTTC.

V usage is TRBV28 and J usage is TRBJ2-3, with 7 bases aligning to TRBD2. Per the germline V gene, CDR1 is MDHEN and CDR2 is SYDVKM. Trimming took 7 bases from V and 7 from J; bases not matched to a gene: 8. The CDR3 is 13 amino acids. The CDR3 spells CASTWDYTYTQYF. The CDR3 DNA follows: TGTGCCAGCACCTGGGACTATACATATACGCAGTATTTT. Using reference TRBV28 and TRBJ2-3 for the parts outside the CDR3, the full variable domain is DVKVTQSSRYLVKRTGEKVFLECVQDMDHENMFWYRQDPGLGLRLIYFSYDVKMKEKGDIPEGYSVSREKKERFSLILESASTNQTSMYLCASTWDYTYTQYFGPGTRLTVL.

The CDR3 region is CASSPGTGNQLHGYTF. In DNA, the CDR3 is TGTGCCAGCAGTCCAGGGACAGGCAATCAACTCCATGGCTACACCTTC. The V gene is TRBV27, the J gene TRBJ1-2; TRBD1 aligns across 8 bases. The CDR3 contains 16 residues. Germline values: CDR1 MNHEY, CDR2 SMNVEV (reference sequence). J lost 6 bases, V lost 5 bases, and 14 bases had no gene match.

The rearrangement links TRBV6-4 to TRBJ1-1; maybe TRBD1 (5 bases). CDR1 and CDR2 from the germline V gene are MRHNA and SNTAGT. V was trimmed by 2 bases and J by 1 base, leaving 8 bases between them. CDR3 length: 14 residues. The CDR3 is CASSDRGGNTEAFF. The CDR3 DNA is TGTGCCAGCAGTGACAGGGGCGGGAACACTGAAGCTTTCTTT.

This clone was observed a single time. This sequence joins TRBV29-1 and TRBJ1-2; no clear D gene. CDR3 size: 13 residues. CDR1 and CDR2 (germline): SQVTM, ANQGSEA. The V end was cut by 0 bases, the J end by 5 bases, with 10 bases between. The CDR3 nucleotides read TGCAGCGTTGAAGATATTACTGATTATGGCTACACCTTC. Translated: CSVEDITDYGYTF.

The V call is TRBV4-2, the J call TRBJ2-3; 10 positions agree with TRBD1. Germline V CDR1 and CDR2: LGHNA, YNFKEQ. J lost 5 bases, V lost 5 bases, and 7 bases had no gene match. The CDR3 is made up of 15 amino acids. This CDR3 reads CASSLATGGQDTQYF. CDR3 DNA sequence: TGTGCCAGCAGCTTGGCGACAGGGGGCCAAGATACGCAGTATTTT.

The chain is built from TRBV2 and TRBJ2-7; perhaps TRBD1 as D (5 bases). The V gene's germline CDR1 is SNHLY and CDR2 FYNNEI. The CDR3 sequence is 15 residues long. V was trimmed by 6 bases and J by 2 bases, leaving 17 bases between them. DNA of the CDR3: TGTGCCAGCAGGGTCGGCACAGGTTTGACCTACGAGCAGTACTTC. This sequence encodes CASRVGTGLTYEQYF.

The chain links TRBV29-1 to TRBJ2-7; the D call may be TRBD1 or TRBD2 (5 bases each). Germline V gene sequence: CDR1 SQVTM, CDR2 ANQGSEA. Trimming stripped 6 bases from V and 1 base from J, with 13 bases between. The CDR3 totals 13 residues. CDR3 protein: CSVTRDGSYEQYF. DNA for the CDR3: TGCAGCGTGACCCGGGACGGATCCTACGAGCAGTACTTC.

About this clone itself: At the DNA level, this CDR3 is encoded by other sequences in the same sample as well. The J gene is TRBJ1-2, the V gene TRBV29-1; no clear D. Trimming left V 3 bases short and J 5 bases short, with 4 bases between. CDR1 and CDR2 (germline): SQVTM, ANQGSEA. The CDR3 covers 10 residues. In DNA form, the CDR3 reads TGCAGCGTTGACGGATATGGCTACACCTTC. It yields the protein CSVDGYGYTF.

The chain employs TRBV19 and TRBJ2-7; 9 nucleotides line up with TRBD2. Looked up from germline, CDR1 is LNHDA and CDR2 is SQIVND (reference sequence). The CDR3 runs to 15 residues. V lost 1 base to trimming and J lost 7 bases; unmatched junction nucleotides: 8. CDR3 loop: CASSIGIAGVGEQYF. DNA for the CDR3: TGTGCCAGTAGTATAGGGATAGCGGGAGTCGGAGAGCAGTACTTC.

A word on this clone: Different DNA sequences within this sample yield the same CDR3. The chain has TRBV5-1 and TRBJ2-7; D is unresolved. CDR3 length: 12 residues. Germline CDR1 is SGHRS and CDR2 is YFSETQ. V was trimmed by 0 bases and J by 6 bases, leaving 7 bases between them. The chain's CDR3 is CASSLAGGEQYF. CDR3 nucleotide sequence: TGCGCCAGCAGCTTGGCCGGCGGCGAGCAGTACTTC.

V gene TRBV28 combines with J gene TRBJ2-7; the match to TRBD2 covers 9 bases. From germline, CDR1 is MDHEN and CDR2 SYDVKM. The CDR3 has 14 residues. V was clipped by 6 bases and J by 2 bases; unmatched bases: 5. The CDR3 nucleotides read TGTGCCAGCAGGGGGATAGCGGGAGCCTACGAGCAGTACTTC. Its protein is CASRGIAGAYEQYF.

The gene calls are TRBV29-1 and TRBJ2-2; 7 bases are shared with TRBD2. Trimming cost V 7 bases and J 5 bases; bases outside gene matches: 13. The CDR3 extends over 15 amino acids. Per the germline V gene, CDR1 is SQVTM and CDR2 is ANQGSEA. CDR3: CSAYFGGRGTGELFF. The CDR3 DNA is TGCAGCGCTTATTTTGGTGGGAGGGGTACCGGGGAGCTGTTTTTT.